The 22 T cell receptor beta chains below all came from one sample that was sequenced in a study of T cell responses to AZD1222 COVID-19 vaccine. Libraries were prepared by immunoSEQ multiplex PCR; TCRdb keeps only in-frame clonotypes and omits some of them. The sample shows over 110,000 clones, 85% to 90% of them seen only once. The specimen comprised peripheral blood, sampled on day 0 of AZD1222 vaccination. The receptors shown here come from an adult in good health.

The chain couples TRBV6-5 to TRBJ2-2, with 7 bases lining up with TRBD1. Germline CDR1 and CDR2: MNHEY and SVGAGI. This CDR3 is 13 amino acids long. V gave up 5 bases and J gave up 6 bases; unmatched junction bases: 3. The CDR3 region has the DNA TGTGCCAGCAGTCCTCAGGGGGCCGGGGAGCTGTTTTTT. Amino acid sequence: CASSPQGAGELFF.

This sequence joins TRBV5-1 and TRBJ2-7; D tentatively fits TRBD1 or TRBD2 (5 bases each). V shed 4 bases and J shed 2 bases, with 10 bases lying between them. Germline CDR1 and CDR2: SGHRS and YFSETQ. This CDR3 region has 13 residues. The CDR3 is CASSPGTAYEQYF. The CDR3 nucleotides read TGCGCCAGCAGCCCAGGGACCGCCTACGAGCAGTACTTC.

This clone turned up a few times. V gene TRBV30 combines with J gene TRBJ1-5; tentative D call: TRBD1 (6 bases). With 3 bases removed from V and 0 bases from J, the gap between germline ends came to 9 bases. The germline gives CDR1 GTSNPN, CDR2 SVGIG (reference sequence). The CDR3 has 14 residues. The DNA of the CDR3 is TGTGCCTGGAGAGGGGGGGTTAGCAATCAGCCCCAGCATTTT. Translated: CAWRGGVSNQPQHF.

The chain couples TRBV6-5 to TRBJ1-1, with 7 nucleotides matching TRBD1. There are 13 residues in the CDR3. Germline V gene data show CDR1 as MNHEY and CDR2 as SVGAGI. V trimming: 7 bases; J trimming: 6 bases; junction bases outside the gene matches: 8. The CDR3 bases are TGTGCCAGCAACCAAGACAGGGTGGCTGAAGCTTTCTTT. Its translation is CASNQDRVAEAFF.

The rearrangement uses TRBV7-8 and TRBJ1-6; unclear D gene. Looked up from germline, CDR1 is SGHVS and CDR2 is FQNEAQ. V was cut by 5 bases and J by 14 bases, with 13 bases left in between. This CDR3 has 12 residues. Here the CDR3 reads CASSPQVISLHF. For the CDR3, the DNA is TGTGCCAGCAGCCCGCAGGTTATTTCCCTCCACTTT.

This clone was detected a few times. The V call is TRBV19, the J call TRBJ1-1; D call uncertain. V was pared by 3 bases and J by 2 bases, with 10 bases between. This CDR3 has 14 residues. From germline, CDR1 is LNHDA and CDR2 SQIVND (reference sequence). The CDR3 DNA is TGTGCCAGTAGTATTTTACACAGTAACACTGAAGCTTTCTTT. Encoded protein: CASSILHSNTEAFF.

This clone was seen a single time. In nucleotides, the CDR3 is TGCAGTGCTAGTGATAGCGGGAGGTCCAAAAACATTCAGTACTTC. Its protein is CSASDSGRSKNIQYF. This rearrangement joins TRBV20-1 to TRBJ2-4; 10 bases line up with TRBD2. The CDR3 sequence is 15 residues long. Germline trimming cut 3 bases from V and 2 bases from J; bases unmatched to any gene: 4. CDR1 is DFQATT, CDR2 SNEGSKA, per germline (reference sequence).

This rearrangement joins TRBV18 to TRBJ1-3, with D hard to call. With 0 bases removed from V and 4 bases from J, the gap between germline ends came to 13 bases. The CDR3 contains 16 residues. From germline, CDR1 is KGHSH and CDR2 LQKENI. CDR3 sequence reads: CASSPPGSGAGNTIYF. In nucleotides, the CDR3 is TGTGCCAGCTCACCACCCGGGTCCGGCGCCGGAAACACCATATATTTT.

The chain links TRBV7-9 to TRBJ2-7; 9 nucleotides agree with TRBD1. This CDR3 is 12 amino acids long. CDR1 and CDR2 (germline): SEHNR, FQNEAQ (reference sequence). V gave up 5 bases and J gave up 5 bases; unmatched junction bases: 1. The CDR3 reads CASSRTGDEQYF. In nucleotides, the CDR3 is TGTGCCAGCAGCCGGACAGGGGACGAGCAGTACTTC.

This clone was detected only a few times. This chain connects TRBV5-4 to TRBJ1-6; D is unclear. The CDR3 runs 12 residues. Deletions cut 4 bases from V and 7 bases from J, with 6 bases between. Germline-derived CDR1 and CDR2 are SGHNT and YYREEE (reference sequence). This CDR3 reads CASSDPNSPLHF. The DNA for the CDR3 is TGTGCCAGCAGCGACCCGAATTCACCCCTCCACTTT.

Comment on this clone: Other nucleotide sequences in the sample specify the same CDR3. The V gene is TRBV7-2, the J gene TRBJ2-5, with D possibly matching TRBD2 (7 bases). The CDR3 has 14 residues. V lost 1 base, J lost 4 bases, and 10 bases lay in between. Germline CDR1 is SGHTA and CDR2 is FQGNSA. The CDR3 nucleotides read TGTGCCAGCAGCTTAGGGGGGGGCCGAGAGACCCAGTACTTC. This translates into CASSLGGGRETQYF.

CDR3 coding DNA: TGCGCCAGCAGCAAGGGCCTTGTGGAAGGTGAAGCTTTCTTT. Protein sequence: CASSKGLVEGEAFF. The chain uses TRBV5-1 and TRBJ1-1; the D is unclear. The CDR3 is made up of 14 amino acids. Trimming removed 4 bases at V and 7 bases at J, with 17 bases between. Germline lookup yields CDR1 SGHRS and CDR2 YFSETQ.

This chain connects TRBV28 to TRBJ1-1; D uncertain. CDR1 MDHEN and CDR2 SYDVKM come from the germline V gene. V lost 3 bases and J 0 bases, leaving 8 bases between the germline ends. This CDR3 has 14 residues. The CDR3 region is CASSFPLLNTEAFF. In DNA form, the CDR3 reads TGTGCCAGCAGTTTTCCTTTATTGAACACTGAAGCTTTCTTT. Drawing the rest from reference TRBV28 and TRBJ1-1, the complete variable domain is DVKVTQSSRYLVKRTGEKVFLECVQDMDHENMFWYRQDPGLGLRLIYFSYDVKMKEKGDIPEGYSVSREKKERFSLILESASTNQTSMYLCASSFPLLNTEAFFGQGTRLTVV.

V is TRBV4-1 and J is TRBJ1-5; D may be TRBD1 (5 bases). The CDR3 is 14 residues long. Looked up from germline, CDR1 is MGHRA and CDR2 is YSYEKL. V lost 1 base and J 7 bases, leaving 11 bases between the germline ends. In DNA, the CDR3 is TGCGCCAGCAGCCAAGCCAGGGCAAGACAGCCCCAGCATTTT. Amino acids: CASSQARARQPQHF.

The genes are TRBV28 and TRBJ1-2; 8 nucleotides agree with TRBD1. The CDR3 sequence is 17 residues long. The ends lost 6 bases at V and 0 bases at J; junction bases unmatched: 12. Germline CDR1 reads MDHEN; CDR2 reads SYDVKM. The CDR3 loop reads CASSLYGQGISNYGYTF. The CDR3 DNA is TGTGCCAGCAGCCTCTATGGACAGGGTATTTCTAACTATGGCTACACCTTC.

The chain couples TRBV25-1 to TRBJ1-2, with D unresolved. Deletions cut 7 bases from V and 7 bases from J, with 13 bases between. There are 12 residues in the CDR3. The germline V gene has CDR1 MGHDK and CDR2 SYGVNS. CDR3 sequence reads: CASNGGIGGYTF. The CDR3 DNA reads TGTGCCAGCAACGGCGGCATCGGTGGCTACACCTTC.

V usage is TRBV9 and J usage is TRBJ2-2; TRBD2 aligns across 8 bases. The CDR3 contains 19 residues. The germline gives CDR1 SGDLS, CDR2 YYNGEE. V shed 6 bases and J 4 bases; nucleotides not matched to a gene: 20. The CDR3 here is CASNGPGTSAGGGTGELFF. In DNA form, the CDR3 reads TGTGCCAGCAATGGACCGGGGACTTCGGCGGGAGGAGGCACCGGGGAGCTGTTTTTT.

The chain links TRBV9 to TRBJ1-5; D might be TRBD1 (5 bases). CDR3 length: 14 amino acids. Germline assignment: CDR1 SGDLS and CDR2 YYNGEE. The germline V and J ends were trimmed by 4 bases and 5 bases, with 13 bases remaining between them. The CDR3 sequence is CASSRGGIDQPQHF. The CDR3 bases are TGTGCCAGCAGCCGGGGGGGAATCGATCAGCCCCAGCATTTT.

CDR3 loop: CATSREETGVNEQYF. The CDR3 nucleotides are TGTGCCACCAGCAGAGAAGAGACAGGGGTAAACGAGCAGTACTTC. V and J are TRBV15 and TRBJ2-7; the match to TRBD1 covers 8 bases. This CDR3 has 15 residues. The V segment lost 0 bases and the J segment 5 bases; nucleotides outside the gene matches: 6. Looked up from germline, CDR1 is LNHNV and CDR2 is YYDKDF (reference sequence).

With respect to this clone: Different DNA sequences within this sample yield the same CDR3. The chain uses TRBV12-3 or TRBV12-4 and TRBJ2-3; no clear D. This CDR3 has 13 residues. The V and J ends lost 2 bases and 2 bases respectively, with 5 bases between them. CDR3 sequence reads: CASSLLLTDTQYF. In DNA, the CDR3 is TGTGCCAGCAGTTTACTGCTCACAGATACGCAGTATTTT.

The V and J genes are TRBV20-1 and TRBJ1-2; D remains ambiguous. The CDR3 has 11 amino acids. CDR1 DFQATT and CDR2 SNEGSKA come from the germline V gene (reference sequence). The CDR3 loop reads CRPVADYGYTF. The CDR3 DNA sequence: TGCAGGCCCGTCGCTGATTATGGCTACACCTTC.

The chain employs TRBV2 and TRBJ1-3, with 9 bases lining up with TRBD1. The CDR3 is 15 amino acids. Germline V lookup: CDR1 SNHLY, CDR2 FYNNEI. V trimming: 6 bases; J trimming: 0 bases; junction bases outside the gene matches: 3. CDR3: CASRKGQGSGNTIYF. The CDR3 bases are TGTGCCAGCAGAAAGGGACAGGGCTCTGGAAACACCATATATTTT. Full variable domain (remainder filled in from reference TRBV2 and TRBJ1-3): EPEVTQTPSHQVTQMGQEVILRCVPISNHLYFYWYRQILGQKVEFLVSFYNNEISEKSEIFDDQFSVERPDGSNFTLKIRSTKLEDSAMYFCASRKGQGSGNTIYFGEGSWLTVV.